These 14 T cell receptor beta chains originate from one sample sequenced in a study of cytomegalovirus exposure and HLA in healthy donors. The study ran its PCR with 60 Vbeta and 13 Jbeta primers. Measured with immunoSEQ multiplex PCR; TCRdb has only the in-frame clones, and not every one. The sample lists about 160,000 clones; around 80% were seen once. The sequencing sample was made of PBMCs. The receptors shown here come from a man aged 18-30 years in good health and CMV-seropositive.

The gene calls are TRBV7-3 and TRBJ2-1, with 8 bases lining up with TRBD2. Germline V gene lookup returns CDR1 SGHTA and CDR2 FQGTGA. Unmatched junction bases numbered 7, after V lost 3 bases and J lost 9 bases. CDR3 length: 14 residues. CDR3 sequence reads: CASSFFGGASEQFF. The CDR3, as DNA: TGTGCCAGCAGCTTCTTCGGGGGGGCCAGTGAGCAGTTCTTC.

This chain links TRBV11-2 with TRBJ2-1; no reliable D call. Germline values: CDR1 SGHAT, CDR2 FQNNGV. Trimming removed 1 base at V and 3 bases at J, with 10 bases between. This CDR3 is built from 15 residues. CDR3 in DNA: TGTGCCAGCAGCTTAGTTCGGGTGGGCTACAATGAGCAGTTCTTC. Residues: CASSLVRVGYNEQFF. Full variable domain (missing parts from reference TRBV11-2 and TRBJ2-1): EAGVAQSPRYKIIEKRQSVAFWCNPISGHATLYWYQQILGQGPKLLIQFQNNGVVDDSQLPKDRFSAERLKGVDSTLKIQPAKLEDSAVYLCASSLVRVGYNEQFFGPGTRLTVL.

This chain links TRBV5-4 with TRBJ2-6; D is perhaps TRBD2 (5 bases). V lost 0 bases to trimming and J lost 1 base, with 11 bases between them. The CDR3 consists of 17 residues. CDR1 is SGHNT, CDR2 YYREEE, per germline (reference sequence). The CDR3 sequence: CASSLGVIASGANVLTF. Here the CDR3 DNA reads TGTGCCAGCAGCTTGGGGGTAATAGCGTCTGGGGCCAACGTCCTGACTTTC.

The table lists this clone with a count of one. The V and J genes are TRBV10-2 and TRBJ1-1, with TRBD1 as a possible D gene (5 bases). Germline V gives CDR1 WSHSY, CDR2 SAAADI. The length of the CDR3 is 13 residues. V lost 6 bases, J lost 2 bases, and 10 bases lay in between. Written as DNA, the CDR3 is TGCGCCAGCAGCGGACAAGCTAACACTGAAGCTTTCTTT. Its protein is CASSGQANTEAFF.

The gene calls are TRBV6-6 and TRBJ1-2, with D possibly matching TRBD1 (5 bases). There are 15 residues in the CDR3. Deletions cut 8 bases from V and 2 bases from J, with 18 bases between. Germline CDR1 is MNHNY and CDR2 is SVGAGI (reference sequence). In nucleotides, the CDR3 is TGTGCCAGCGCCAGGGAGGGGAGTCCCAACTATGGCTACACCTTC. Translation: CASAREGSPNYGYTF.

V gene TRBV4-1 combines with J gene TRBJ2-5; 9 bases match TRBD2. V lost 0 bases, J lost 4 bases, and 9 bases stayed unmatched. This CDR3 is 17 amino acids long. Germline values: CDR1 MGHRA, CDR2 YSYEKL. The CDR3 sequence is CASSQDMVSGRSETQYF. The CDR3 DNA is TGCGCCAGCAGCCAAGATATGGTTAGCGGGAGATCAGAGACCCAGTACTTC.

This chain connects TRBV11-2 to TRBJ2-3; possibly TRBD1 for D (6 bases). Between the trimmed V and J ends, which lost 5 bases and 3 bases, there was a span of 12 bases. The CDR3 totals 14 residues. Per germline, CDR1 SGHAT and CDR2 FQNNGV. The CDR3 bases are TGTGCCAGCAGCCCTGGACAGATAACAGATACGCAGTATTTT. It translates to CASSPGQITDTQYF.

This clone was detected a few times. The genes are TRBV5-6 and TRBJ1-1; TRBD1 agrees at 8 bases. Germline CDR1 and CDR2: SGHDT and YYEEEE. This CDR3 spans 12 amino acids. The trim removed 4 bases at V and 9 bases at J, leaving 5 bases unmatched. For the CDR3, the DNA is TGTGCCAGCAGCGGCACAGGGGGAAAAGCTTTCTTT. The encoded protein is CASSGTGGKAFF.

The chain uses TRBV5-1 and TRBJ2-3; D remains unclear. Trimming removed 2 bases at V and 5 bases at J, with 12 bases between. The CDR3 is 14 residues long. The germline V gene has CDR1 SGHRS and CDR2 YFSETQ. The CDR3 bases are TGCGCCAGCAGCTTCGGTCCTTCGGGAGATACGCAGTATTTT. Translating it yields CASSFGPSGDTQYF.

A single count supports this clone. The chain couples TRBV2 to TRBJ1-1, with TRBD1 identical over 7 bases. Germline CDR1 SNHLY, CDR2 FYNNEI. The V segment lost 6 bases and the J segment 1 base; nucleotides outside the gene matches: 5. This CDR3 contains 14 residues. CDR3 nucleotide sequence: TGTGCCAGCAGACGGGACAGAACGAACACTGAAGCTTTCTTT. Residues: CASRRDRTNTEAFF.

The chain is built from TRBV6-5 and TRBJ2-1; 9 positions agree with TRBD2. Looked up from germline, CDR1 is MNHEY and CDR2 is SVGAGI. The J segment lost 12 bases and the V segment lost 0 bases, leaving 3 bases of the junction unmatched. The CDR3 spans 13 residues. CDR3 protein: CASSYSGRGGQFF. The DNA of the CDR3 is TGTGCCAGCAGTTACTCGGGGCGGGGGGGGCAGTTCTTC.

The chain employs TRBV25-1 and TRBJ2-2; the match to TRBD2 covers 12 bases. CDR1 and CDR2 (germline): MGHDK, SYGVNS. J gave up 7 bases and V 6 bases, and 6 bases lay outside the gene matches. The CDR3 totals 15 residues. CDR3 residues: CASRGWTSGNGELFF. Written as DNA, the CDR3 is TGTGCCAGCAGGGGGTGGACTAGCGGGAACGGGGAGCTGTTTTTT.

This chain links TRBV2 with TRBJ1-3; D is undetermined. CDR1 and CDR2 (germline): SNHLY, FYNNEI. The CDR3 runs 13 residues. Trimming took 7 bases from V and 0 from J, leaving 7 bases between them. CDR3 loop: CASTFSSGNTIYF. CDR3 coding DNA: TGTGCCAGCACATTCAGCTCTGGAAACACCATATATTTT.

The chain links TRBV5-1 to TRBJ2-5; 15 bases fit TRBD2. Germline V gives CDR1 SGHRS, CDR2 YFSETQ. The CDR3 spans 15 residues. Trimming cost V 4 bases and J 5 bases; bases outside gene matches: 3. The CDR3, as DNA: TGCGCCAGCAGCCCCGGGACTAGCGGGGGGGAGACCCAGTACTTC. This sequence encodes CASSPGTSGGETQYF. Full variable domain (missing parts from reference TRBV5-1 and TRBJ2-5): KAGVTQTPRYLIKTRGQQVTLSCSPISGHRSVSWYQQTPGQGLQFLFEYFSETQRNKGNFPGRFSGRQFSNSRSEMNVSTLELGDSALYLCASSPGTSGGETQYFGPGTRLLVL.